These T cell receptor beta chains were read from a single sample in a study of metastatic and nonmetastatic thyroid tumors. TCRdb re-analyzed the PCR reads through MiXCR. The sample yields approximately 26,000 clones, 20% to 30% seen once. The sequencing sample was made of blood. These receptors came from a female donor with papillary thyroid cancer or a benign thyroid nodule (not recorded which). Some clones in this sample may be carry-over from other donors' samples. The CDR3 runs from the conserved cysteine through the conserved F or W. The D gene is left open where the match is weak. Only some rows state a clone size, as once, few, many or a class for expanded clones.

d_gene: -; abundance: -; v_gene: TRBV5-1; j_gene: TRBJ1-1; CDR3nt: TGCGCCAGCAGCTTGGACAGTCAACCTAACACTGAAGCTTTCTTT; CDR3aa: CASSLDSQPNTEAFF
d_gene: -; abundance: many; v_gene: TRBV9; j_gene: TRBJ1-2; CDR3nt: TGTGCCAGCAGCGTAGCTATGGAGGACTATGGCTACACCTTC; CDR3aa: CASSVAMEDYGYTF
d_gene: -; abundance: -; v_gene: TRBV9; j_gene: TRBJ2-1; CDR3nt: TGTGCCAGCAGCTCCAGACAGGTTCGCTACAATGAGCAGTTCTTC; CDR3aa: CASSSRQVRYNEQFF
d_gene: -; abundance: many; v_gene: TRBV5-6; j_gene: TRBJ2-1; CDR3nt: TGTGCCAGCAGCTGGGACACGTCCTCGAATGAGCAGTTCTTC; CDR3aa: CASSWDTSSNEQFF
d_gene: -; abundance: few; v_gene: TRBV30; j_gene: TRBJ2-6; CDR3nt: TGTGCCTGGAGTGTGGGCGGGTCTGGGGCCAACGTCCTGACTTTC; CDR3aa: CAWSVGGSGANVLTF
d_gene: TRBD2; abundance: many; v_gene: TRBV7-9; j_gene: TRBJ2-1; CDR3nt: TGTGCCAGCAGCTTCGCCCCTAGCGGGAGGGCCGGTGAGCAGTTCTTC; CDR3aa: CASSFAPSGRAGEQFF
d_gene: TRBD1; abundance: -; v_gene: TRBV6-1; j_gene: TRBJ2-7; CDR3nt: TGTGCCAGCAGTCTCGCGGGGGGACAGGGGGAGGTCTACGAGCAGTACTTT; CDR3aa: CASSLAGGQGEVYEQYF
d_gene: -; abundance: -; v_gene: TRBV24-1; j_gene: TRBJ2-3; CDR3nt: TGTGCCACCAGTGATGTACATGACGGGTACATCGCAGATACGCAGTATTTT; CDR3aa: CATSDVHDGYIADTQYF
d_gene: -; abundance: few; v_gene: TRBV7-8; j_gene: TRBJ2-1; CDR3nt: TGTGCCAGCAGCTTAGCTACAGGGAAGTGGTTCTTC; CDR3aa: CASSLATGKWFF
d_gene: TRBD2; abundance: many; v_gene: TRBV6-6; j_gene: TRBJ2-2; CDR3nt: TGTGCCAGCAGGACAAGGACTAGCGGGAGATATTTTTCAAATTCCGGGGAGCTGTTTTTT; CDR3aa: CASRTRTSGRYFSNSGELFF
d_gene: -; abundance: -; v_gene: TRBV5-1; j_gene: TRBJ1-2; CDR3nt: TGCGCCAGCAGCTCTGCACAGGTTGGCTACACCTTC; CDR3aa: CASSSAQVGYTF
d_gene: TRBD1; abundance: -; v_gene: TRBV18; j_gene: TRBJ2-2; CDR3nt: TGTGCCAGCTCACCGTGGACAGGGGACACCGGGGAGCTGTTTTTT; CDR3aa: CASSPWTGDTGELFF
d_gene: -; abundance: few; v_gene: TRBV6-1; j_gene: TRBJ1-1; CDR3nt: TGTGCCAGCAGTGAAGCCGCGGACGGGGGCACTGAAGCTTTCTTT; CDR3aa: CASSEAADGGTEAFF
d_gene: -; abundance: few; v_gene: TRBV2; j_gene: TRBJ2-7; CDR3nt: TGTGCCAACAGTGTGGAGGGTACCCTCTACGAGCAGTACTTC; CDR3aa: CANSVEGTLYEQYF
d_gene: TRBD1; abundance: -; v_gene: TRBV5-1; j_gene: TRBJ2-5; CDR3nt: TGCGCCAGCAGCCCCGACAGGGTGGGCCAAGAGACCCAGTACTTC; CDR3aa: CASSPDRVGQETQYF
d_gene: TRBD2; abundance: -; v_gene: TRBV15; j_gene: TRBJ2-7; CDR3nt: TGTGCCACCAGCAGAGGGTTGAGCGGGAGCCACGGCGAGCAGTACTTC; CDR3aa: CATSRGLSGSHGEQYF
d_gene: TRBD2; abundance: many; v_gene: TRBV9; j_gene: TRBJ2-1; CDR3nt: TGTGCCAGCAGCGTAGTTTCTAGCGGGCCTCTCAATGAGCAGTTCTTC; CDR3aa: CASSVVSSGPLNEQFF
d_gene: -; abundance: few; v_gene: TRBV6-9; j_gene: TRBJ1-3; CDR3nt: TGTGCCAGCAGAACAGGCTCTGGAAACACCATATATTTT; CDR3aa: CASRTGSGNTIYF
d_gene: -; abundance: -; v_gene: TRBV12-3/TRBV12-4; j_gene: TRBJ2-1; CDR3nt: TGTGCCAGCAGTTTACTTCTTTCCGACAATGAGCAGTTCTTC; CDR3aa: CASSLLLSDNEQFF